This T cell receptor (beta chain) was captured in a study of shared clonotypes between healthy human individuals. Libraries were prepared by immunoSEQ multiplex PCR; TCRdb keeps only in-frame clonotypes and omits some of them. The profile shows under 2,500,000 clones, nearly 97% of them singletons. The study's findings and limits: Compared with clonotypes that all four donors shared, non-shared clonotypes had lower generation probabilities. With a few donors compared, around 4.7% of naive CD4 clonotypes were shared.

As regards this clone: The antigen is not known.

The donors were all Caucasian adults (living in Nashville, Tennessee). Naive CD45RA+ and memory CD45RA-negative subsets were split from CD4+ cells. Input material: naive CD4+ T cells sorted from blood. As to subset: CD45RA+ positively selected. This clonotype was obtained from a young man in good health.

The CDR3 is CASSGSWQPQHF. CDR3 DNA sequence: TGTGCCAGCAGTGGCTCCTGGCAGCCCCAGCATTTT. The chain is built from TRBV6-1 and TRBJ1-5; D is unclear. Trimming left V 4 bases short and J 7 bases short, with 8 bases between. The CDR3 extends over 12 amino acids. Germline CDR1 is MNHNS and CDR2 is SASEGT.